This entry lists 9 T cell receptor beta chains sequenced from one sample in a study of OX40 agonist ivuxolimab in advanced cancers. Clones were sequenced by immunoSEQ multiplex PCR, and TCRdb holds only the in-frame ones, with some missing. The sample has some 81,000 clones, 85% seen once. This sample comprised CD4+ or CD8+ T cells sorted from blood, obtained in a trial of the OX40 agonist ivuxolimab. The receptors come from an adult with an advanced solid tumor such as melanoma, head and neck, liver or kidney cancer.

The chain links TRBV7-2 to TRBJ2-7; TRBD2 might be the D (6 bases). Per germline, CDR1 SGHTA and CDR2 FQGNSA. The CDR3 consists of 15 residues. The ends were cut back, 4 bases at V and 0 bases at J, with 13 bases in the middle. The DNA of the CDR3 is TGTGCCAGCAGCTATGCGGGCGGGGACTCCTACGAGCAGTACTTC. Translation: CASSYAGGDSYEQYF.

This rearrangement joins TRBV7-2 to TRBJ2-3, with D possibly being TRBD2 (6 bases). The CDR3 extends over 15 amino acids. The germline V and J ends were trimmed by 0 bases and 3 bases, with 10 bases remaining between them. Germline values: CDR1 SGHTA, CDR2 FQGNSA. CDR3 in DNA: TGTGCCAGCAGCTTAGCGGGGGGAAGGACAGATACGCAGTATTTT. Its translation: CASSLAGGRTDTQYF.

This rearrangement joins TRBV7-9 to TRBJ2-2, with TRBD1 matching 7 bases. Germline assignment: CDR1 SEHNR and CDR2 FQNEAQ (reference sequence). This CDR3 contains 18 residues. J lost 1 base, V lost 10 bases, and 18 bases had no gene match. The DNA of the CDR3 is TGTGCCACCGACTTAGCAGGTGGACAGGCCATGAACACCGGGGAGCTGTTTTTT. Protein product: CATDLAGGQAMNTGELFF. The whole variable domain, remainder taken from reference TRBV7-9 and TRBJ2-2, is DTGVSQNPRHKITKRGQNVTFRCDPISEHNRLYWYRQTLGQGPEFLTYFQNEAQLEKSRLLSDRFSAERPKGSFSTLEIQRTEQGDSAMYLCATDLAGGQAMNTGELFFGEGSRLTVL.

The DNA of the CDR3 is TGTGCCAGCATAAAAGGGGTGAACACCGGGGAGCTGTTTTTT. Protein sequence: CASIKGVNTGELFF. The chain has TRBV13 and TRBJ2-2, with D possibly being TRBD1 (5 bases). The V and J ends lost 7 bases and 1 base respectively, with 10 bases between them. The V gene's germline CDR1 is PRHDT and CDR2 FYEKMQ (reference sequence). This CDR3 spans 14 amino acids.

The V and J genes are TRBV18 and TRBJ1-5; D is unclear. The V gene's germline CDR1 is KGHSH and CDR2 LQKENI. The CDR3 is made up of 16 amino acids. The germline V and J ends were trimmed by 3 bases and 0 bases, with 12 bases remaining between them. The CDR3 spells CASSPGSWDSNQPQHF. CDR3 DNA sequence: TGTGCCAGCTCACCTGGGAGTTGGGATAGCAATCAGCCCCAGCATTTT.

This chain uses TRBV6-1 with TRBJ2-2; D may correspond to TRBD1 or TRBD2 (5 bases each). This CDR3 is 14 amino acids long. Germline CDR1 MNHNS, CDR2 SASEGT. V lost 5 bases, J lost 1 base, and 8 bases lay in between. In DNA form, the CDR3 reads TGTGCCAGCAGTAGGGACGGGAACACCGGGGAGCTGTTTTTT. The encoded protein is CASSRDGNTGELFF.

The chain has TRBV27 and TRBJ2-3; perhaps D is TRBD1 or TRBD2 (5 bases each). The CDR3 spans 15 residues. The V gene lost 0 bases and the J gene lost 9 bases, with 16 bases spanning the gap. Germline CDR1 is MNHEY and CDR2 is SMNVEV (reference sequence). In nucleotides, the CDR3 is TGTGCCAGCAGTTTATCGCGGCGGCGGGCAGGGACGCAGTATTTT. Translated, it gives CASSLSRRRAGTQYF.

This clone was detected once. The sample holds other DNA sequences that translate to the same CDR3. J is TRBJ2-7 and V is TRBV18; D might be TRBD1 or TRBD2, each matching 6 bases. The V end lost 6 bases, the J end lost 2 bases, and 14 bases lay between the germline ends. This CDR3 has 14 residues. Germline loops: CDR1 KGHSH, CDR2 LQKENI. The CDR3 reads CASSPPGGTYEQYF. The CDR3, as DNA: TGTGCCAGCTCCCCTCCCGGGGGCACCTACGAGCAGTACTTC.

This chain connects TRBV19 to TRBJ1-3; D remains unclear. The CDR3 is 15 residues long. Germline V gene lookup returns CDR1 LNHDA and CDR2 SQIVND (reference sequence). V was clipped by 3 bases and J by 0 bases, with 9 bases between them. The CDR3 spells CASSIVGISGNTIYF. For the CDR3, the DNA is TGTGCCAGTAGTATCGTGGGGATCTCTGGAAACACCATATATTTT.